The present TCR beta chain was sequenced within a study of regulatory T cells in long-lasting Graves disease. The time point: newly diagnosed GD, antithyroid drugs for less than 3 months. From PBMCs, RNA was extracted and then used to make the TCR library. Graves' disease diagnosis followed American Thyroid Association guidelines. This clonotype has a count of ten or more. To make TCR beta libraries, researchers used iRepertoire HTBI primers and Arm-PCR of CDR3 regions. TCRdb reprocessed the multiplex PCR reads via MiXCR and lists one record per CDR3 protein. The sample lists approximately 470,000 distinct CDR3 sequences, about a sixth occurring once. Per germline, CDR1 MNHNS and CDR2 SASEGT. The trim removed 4 bases at V and 6 bases at J, leaving 0 bases unmatched. The CDR3 totals 12 residues. The same sample was also studied in work on T cells in Graves' hyperthyroidism and ophthalmopathy.

The source is a man aged 40-49 years with Graves disease. This sample comprised peripheral blood mononuclear cells (PBMCs), obtained at new diagnosis, from a patient treated with antithyroid drugs. This chain connects TRBV6-1 to TRBJ1-2, with TRBD1 matching 9 bases. The CDR3 loop is CASSGTGDGYTF. CDR3 DNA sequence: TGTGCCAGCAGTGGGACAGGGGATGGCTACACCTTC.